This TCR beta chain stems from a study of T cells expressing NK-cell markers. Germline V lookup: CDR1 SGDLS, CDR2 YYNGEE. There are 18 residues in the CDR3. TCRdb reanalyzed the 5' RACE reads, giving one entry per CDR3 protein sequence and no DNA. This listing includes 25,000 to 35,000 distinct CDR3 sequences. The sequenced sample was blood T cells: a sorted CD56 or NKG2C T cell subset, CD4+ or CD8+ T cells, or bulk PBMC T cells (not recorded which). This chain connects TRBV9 to TRBJ2-3; the D gene TCRdb calls, TRBD2, cannot be checked with no DNA. The clonotype comes from a woman aged 18-69 years in good health. CDR3 region: CASSVGFLTSAGTDTQYF. The variable domain in full, completed from reference TRBV9 and TRBJ2-3, reads DSGVTQTPKHLITATGQRVTLRCSPRSGDLSVYWYQQSLDQGLQFLIQYYNGEERAKGNILERFSAQQFPDLHSELNLSSLELGDSALYFCASSVGFLTSAGTDTQYFGPGTRLTVL.